These T cell receptor beta chains were read from a single sample in a study of patients and donors after allogeneic stem cell transplantation. TCRdb reprocessed the RT-PCR reads via MiXCR and lists one record per CDR3 protein. The sample contains roughly 880,000 distinct CDR3 sequences, around 17% of which appear only once. Sequenced: blood, either unsorted or a sorted T cell fraction (not recorded which). The receptor set was obtained from a human donor who was either an allogeneic HSCT recipient or a stem cell or donor lymphocyte infusion donor (not recorded which). It is not recorded whose cells these are; they may come from a transplant donor. Each CDR3 is given with its conserved first and last residue. The D gene is left open where the match is weak. Clone size is stated in some rows and not others, as once, few, many or a class when expanded.

>TRBJ2-1|TRBV3-1|-|few
CASSQEDEVGTEQFF
TGTGCCAGCAGCCAAGAGGACGAGGTGGGGACTGAGCAGTTCTTC
>TRBJ2-7|TRBV12-5|TRBD2|many
CASGLLAGGGEQYF
TGTGCTAGTGGTCTACTAGCGGGAGGGGGTGAGCAGTACTTC
>TRBJ1-1|TRBV30|-|few
CAWSSPQAEAFF
TGTGCCTGGAGTTCCCCGCAGGCTGAAGCTTTCTTT
>TRBJ2-7|TRBV4-2|TRBD1|-
CASSQEADRTTYEQYF
TGTGCCAGCAGCCAAGAAGCGGACAGGACCACCTACGAGCAGTACTTC
>TRBJ2-7|TRBV10-3|TRBD1|-
CAISPRDRDRDEQYF
TGTGCCATCAGTCCCCGGGACAGGGACCGGGACGAGCAGTACTTC
>TRBJ1-4|TRBV9|-|-
CASSPWEVANEKLFF
TGTGCCAGCAGCCCCTGGGAAGTGGCTAATGAAAAACTGTTTTTT
>TRBJ2-7|TRBV21-1|-|few
CASTLPGETYEQYF
TGTGCCAGCACCCTTCCGGGGGAGACCTACGAGCAGTACTTC
>TRBJ1-4|TRBV20-1|-|many
CSASSSREKLFF
TGCAGTGCTAGCTCCTCGCGCGAAAAACTGTTTTTT
>TRBJ1-1|TRBV5-1|-|-
CASTGGGSTEAFF
TGCGCTAGCACCGGGGGGGGAAGCACTGAAGCTTTCTTT
>TRBJ1-3|TRBV7-2|TRBD1|-
CASSPPGQNSGNTIYF
TGTGCCAGCAGCCCGCCGGGACAGAACTCTGGAAACACCATATATTTT
>TRBJ2-7|TRBV4-2|-|few
CASSQDGSDTYEQYF
TGTGCCAGCAGCCAAGACGGTAGCGATACCTACGAGCAGTACTTC
>TRBJ1-4|TRBV4-1|-|few
CASSQNSLTNEKLFF
TGCGCCAGCAGCCAGAACAGCCTAACTAATGAAAAACTGTTTTTT
>TRBJ2-7|TRBV20-1|-|-
CSARSFDSPYEQYF
TGCAGTGCTAGATCGTTCGACAGCCCCTACGAGCAGTACTTC
>TRBJ2-4|TRBV9|-|-
CASSVAGGGKNIQYF
TGTGCCAGCAGCGTAGCGGGCGGTGGCAAAAACATTCAGTACTTC
>TRBJ1-2|TRBV29-1|TRBD1|few
CSVDGQGRSLGYTF
TGCAGCGTTGATGGACAGGGCCGATCTCTTGGCTACACCTTC
>TRBJ2-1|TRBV27|-|many
CASRGDGEQFF
TGTGCCAGCAGGGGGGACGGGGAGCAGTTCTTC
>TRBJ2-5|TRBV7-8|-|few
CASSAGLRETQYF
TGTGCCAGCAGCGCGGGACTGAGGGAGACCCAGTACTTC
>TRBJ2-1|TRBV7-9|TRBD2|-
CASSLSTSGLLYNEQFF
TGTGCCAGCAGCTTGTCGACTAGCGGACTACTATACAATGAGCAGTTCTTC
>TRBJ1-2|TRBV29-1|-|few
CSVEGGLKDGYTF
TGCAGCGTGGAGGGGGGACTCAAGGATGGCTACACCTTC
>TRBJ2-5|TRBV24-1|-|-
CATSDPGRKETQYF
TGTGCCACCAGTGATCCGGGTAGAAAAGAGACCCAGTACTTC
>TRBJ1-1|TRBV29-1|TRBD1|few
CSVDLQGGTEAFF
TGCAGCGTCGACCTACAGGGGGGCACTGAAGCTTTCTTT
>TRBJ2-1|TRBV7-2|TRBD2|few
CASSLERGGGNEQFF
TGTGCCAGCAGCTTAGAGCGGGGGGGCGGCAATGAGCAGTTCTTC
>TRBJ2-3|TRBV5-1|TRBD1|-
CASRRDRGTDTQYF
TGCGCCAGCAGAAGGGACAGGGGCACAGATACGCAGTATTTT
>TRBJ2-2|TRBV29-1|-|-
CSVGDANTGELFF
TGCAGCGTTGGGGACGCTAACACCGGGGAGCTGTTTTTT
>TRBJ1-2|TRBV29-1|-|few
CSVAARVVGGYTF
TGCAGCGTCGCCGCCAGGGTAGTGGGTGGCTACACCTTC
>TRBJ2-7|TRBV10-3|TRBD2|few
CAITGLANHEQYF
TGTGCCATCACGGGACTAGCAAATCACGAGCAGTACTTC
>TRBJ2-5|TRBV25-1|-|-
CASSEFREPQETQYF
TGTGCCAGCAGTGAATTCCGGGAACCCCAAGAGACCCAGTACTTC
>TRBJ2-1|TRBV20-1|-|-
CSARVRPGEQNEQFF
TGCAGTGCTAGAGTTAGGCCCGGGGAGCAAAATGAGCAGTTCTTC
>TRBJ1-3|TRBV11-2|-|-
CASSLKPLSSGNTIYF
TGTGCCAGCAGCTTAAAGCCGCTAAGCTCTGGAAACACCATATATTTT
>TRBJ1-2|TRBV6-2/TRBV6-3|-|-
CASSYSRAEGYDYTF
TGTGCCAGCAGTTACTCGAGGGCAGAGGGATACGACTACACCTTC
>TRBJ1-1|TRBV21-1|-|few
CARRPPGPATEAFF
TGTGCCAGGAGGCCGCCGGGACCGGCGACTGAAGCTTTCTTT
>TRBJ2-7|TRBV12-3/TRBV12-4|-|many
CASSFLLETYEQYF
TGTGCCAGCAGTTTCTTGCTGGAGACCTACGAGCAGTACTTC
>TRBJ1-5|TRBV20-1|-|few
CSSILGSGKNQPQHF
TGCAGTTCCATTTTGGGTAGCGGAAAAAATCAGCCCCAGCATTTT
>TRBJ2-3|TRBV6-1|TRBD2|few
CASSETHLAGGYGDTQYF
TGTGCCAGCAGTGAAACCCACCTAGCGGGGGGTTATGGAGATACGCAGTATTTT
>TRBJ2-7|TRBV6-5|TRBD1|-
CASSYSRDRGTYEQYF
TGTGCCAGCAGTTACTCTCGGGACAGGGGGACCTACGAGCAGTACTTC
>TRBJ2-1|TRBV4-3|-|-
CASSDETTKVGEQFF
TGCGCCAGCAGCGATGAGACAACAAAGGTCGGTGAGCAGTTCTTC
>TRBJ2-3|TRBV3-1|TRBD2|few
CASSQDRLAGGLLSTDTQYF
TGTGCCAGCAGCCAAGATCGGCTAGCGGGGGGGCTACTAAGCACAGATACGCAGTATTTT
>TRBJ1-1|TRBV12-3/TRBV12-4|TRBD1|-
CASSLGQGTALNTEAFF
TGTGCCAGCAGTTTAGGACAGGGAACAGCACTGAACACTGAAGCTTTCTTT
>TRBJ2-3|TRBV18|-|many
CASSEGADTQYF
TGTGCCAGCTCAGAGGGCGCAGATACGCAGTATTTT
>TRBJ2-7|TRBV21-1|-|-
CASSKERGRGRTSGSYEQYF
TGTGCCAGCAGCAAAGAGAGGGGCAGGGGGAGAACTAGCGGGAGCTACGAGCAGTACTTC
>TRBJ2-3|TRBV20-1|-|-
CSARDPQESPTWSTDTQYF
TGCAGTGCTAGAGATCCACAGGAATCACCCACCTGGTCCACAGATACGCAGTATTTT